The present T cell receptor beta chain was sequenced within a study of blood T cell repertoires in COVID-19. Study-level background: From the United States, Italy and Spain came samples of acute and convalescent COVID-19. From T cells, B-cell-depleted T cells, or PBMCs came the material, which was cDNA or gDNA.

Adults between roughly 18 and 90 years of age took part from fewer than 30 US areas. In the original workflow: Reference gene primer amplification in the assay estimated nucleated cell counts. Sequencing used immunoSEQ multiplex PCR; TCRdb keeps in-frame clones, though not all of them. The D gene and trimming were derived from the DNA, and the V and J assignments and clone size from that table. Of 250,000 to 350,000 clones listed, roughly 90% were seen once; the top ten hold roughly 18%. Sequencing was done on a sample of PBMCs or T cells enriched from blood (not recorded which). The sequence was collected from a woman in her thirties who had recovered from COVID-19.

CDR3 in amino acids: CASSKTGGLNTEAFF. CDR3 DNA sequence: TGTGCCAGCAGCAAGACAGGGGGATTGAACACTGAAGCTTTCTTT. The V and J genes are TRBV7-2 and TRBJ1-1, with 9 bases matching TRBD1. The V gene's germline CDR1 is SGHTA and CDR2 FQGNSA. V was pared by 5 bases and J by 0 bases, with 4 bases of the junction left unmatched. This CDR3 is built from 15 residues.